Presented here are 32 T cell receptor beta chains from one specimen sequenced in a study of cytotoxic CD8 clonotypes in ibrutinib-treated CLL. Sequencing used immunoSEQ multiplex PCR; TCRdb keeps in-frame clones, though not all of them. The table records nearly 50,000 clones, around 60% of them present only once. This specimen consisted of PBMCs, obtained after 24 months of ibrutinib treatment. These receptors all come from a human donor with chronic lymphocytic leukemia.

The chain has TRBV6-1 and TRBJ2-5, with no clear D. V was pared by 6 bases and J by 3 bases, with 5 bases between. Germline V gene lookup returns CDR1 MNHNS and CDR2 SASEGT. CDR3 length equals 11 residues. The CDR3 loop is CASSPKETQYF. The CDR3 DNA sequence: TGTGCCAGCAGCCCTAAAGAGACCCAGTACTTC.

The chain combines TRBV7-8 with TRBJ1-1; possibly TRBD1 for D (5 bases). Trimming removed 5 bases at V and 8 bases at J, with 15 bases between. Germline V CDR1 and CDR2: SGHVS, FQNEAQ. The CDR3 has 13 amino acids. CDR3 bases: TGTGCCAGCAGCCTAACCCGGGGGAGGGAAGCTTTCTTT. Protein: CASSLTRGREAFF. Based on the CDR3 plus reference TRBV7-8 and TRBJ1-1, the full variable domain is GAGVSQSPRYKVAKRGQDVALRCDPISGHVSLFWYQQALGQGPEFLTYFQNEAQLDKSGLPSDRFFAERPEGSVSTLKIQRTQQEDSAVYLCASSLTRGREAFFGQGTRLTVV.

This clone was detected once. The CDR3 loop is CASSVQGALGYNEQFF. The CDR3 coding sequence is TGTGCCAGCAGCGTACAGGGGGCGCTGGGGTACAATGAGCAGTTCTTC. This chain uses TRBV9 with TRBJ2-1; the match to TRBD1 covers 8 bases. CDR3 length: 16 residues. V lost 1 base to trimming and J lost 4 bases; unmatched junction nucleotides: 7. The germline V gene has CDR1 SGDLS and CDR2 YYNGEE.

The V and J genes are TRBV27 and TRBJ2-6, with D perhaps given as TRBD1 or TRBD2 (5 bases each). Trimming shortened V by 3 bases and J by 0 bases, and 15 bases separated the two germline ends. Germline V gives CDR1 MNHEY, CDR2 SMNVEV (reference sequence). The CDR3 sequence is 18 residues long. The CDR3 sequence is CASSLRDPTISGANVLTF. The CDR3, as DNA: TGTGCCAGCAGTTTGAGGGACCCTACAATCTCTGGGGCCAACGTCCTGACTTTC.

The chain uses TRBV29-1 and TRBJ2-5; 9 nucleotides line up with TRBD2. Trimming cost V 6 bases and J 5 bases; bases outside gene matches: 4. The germline CDR1 and CDR2 sequences are SQVTM and ANQGSEA. CDR3 length: 12 residues. In DNA, the CDR3 is TGCAGCGTAGGACTAGCGTTGGAGACCCAGTACTTC. This codes for CSVGLALETQYF. Full variable domain (rest looked up from reference TRBV29-1 and TRBJ2-5): SAVISQKPSRDICQRGTSLTIQCQVDSQVTMMFWYRQQPGQSLTLIATANQGSEATYESGFVIDKFPISRPNLTFSTLTVSNMSPEDSSIYLCSVGLALETQYFGPGTRLLVL.

This clone was recorded many times. An end of the junction does not agree with germline; a read error may underlie this. The chain couples TRBV2 to TRBJ2-7; D is possibly TRBD1 (6 bases). Germline CDR1 reads SNHLY; CDR2 reads FYNNEI. The CDR3 covers 13 residues. CDR3 sequence: CAGSTGYSYEQYF. CDR3 in DNA: TGTGCCGGCAGCACAGGGTATTCGTACGAGCAGTACTTC.

V is TRBV5-6 and J is TRBJ1-4; D may be TRBD1 (6 bases). Germline lookup yields CDR1 SGHDT and CDR2 YYEEEE. Trimming took off 4 bases at V and 7 bases at J, with 14 bases between the two ends. The CDR3 contains 14 residues. The CDR3 DNA follows: TGTGCCAGCAGCCGGGGACAAAGAGGTGAAAAACTGTTTTTT. It codes for CASSRGQRGEKLFF.

This clone is a singleton in its sample. This chain links TRBV6-1 with TRBJ2-7; D gene uncertain. Trimming removed 8 bases from V and 0 bases from J, with 11 bases in between. This CDR3 is built from 13 residues. CDR1 is MNHNS, CDR2 SASEGT, per germline. This CDR3 is CASAVGFSYEQYF. CDR3 coding DNA: TGTGCCAGCGCCGTAGGGTTCTCCTACGAGCAGTACTTC.

The V and J genes are TRBV5-4 and TRBJ1-1; 7 bases are shared with TRBD1. This CDR3 is 17 amino acids long. Looked up from germline, CDR1 is SGHNT and CDR2 is YYREEE (reference sequence). The V segment lost 4 bases and the J segment 0 bases; nucleotides outside the gene matches: 12. In nucleotides, the CDR3 is TGTGCCAGCAGCGGACGACGGACAGGAGAAATGAACACTGAAGCTTTCTTT. It translates to CASSGRRTGEMNTEAFF.

This clone was observed a handful of times. The CDR3 DNA reads TGTGCCAGCAGTTTTAGTGCAGGGTTCTATGGCTACACCTTC. Translated, it gives CASSFSAGFYGYTF. The V and J genes are TRBV27 and TRBJ1-2; TRBD1 is a possible D gene (5 bases). The V end was cut by 3 bases, the J end by 4 bases, with 12 bases between. The CDR3 runs 14 residues. Germline values: CDR1 MNHEY, CDR2 SMNVEV (reference sequence).

This clone was seen only a few times. The V and J genes are TRBV10-3 and TRBJ2-7, with TRBD2 as a possible D gene (6 bases). The ends were cut back, 0 bases at V and 7 bases at J, with 16 bases in the middle. Germline-derived CDR1 and CDR2 are ENHRY and SYGVKD. The CDR3 has 15 residues. DNA of the CDR3: TGTGCCATCAGTGAGTCCGGGGCGGAGGGGCGGGAGCAGTACTTC. Amino acid sequence: CAISESGAEGREQYF.

The chain combines TRBV5-1 with TRBJ2-7; maybe TRBD2 (6 bases). The V gene lost 8 bases and the J gene lost 5 bases, with 20 bases spanning the gap. CDR3 length: 14 residues. Germline CDR1 is SGHRS and CDR2 is YFSETQ. For the CDR3, the DNA is TGCGCCAGTGACTCTACCGGGAGCAAGGACGAGCAGTACTTC. It codes for CASDSTGSKDEQYF.

V gene TRBV11-2 combines with J gene TRBJ2-3; D is undetermined. The CDR3 totals 13 residues. The V and J ends lost 1 base and 6 bases respectively, with 8 bases between them. CDR1 is SGHAT, CDR2 FQNNGV, per germline. The CDR3 nucleotides read TGTGCCAGCAGCTTAGTAGTGGGTGATACGCAGTATTTT. Its protein product is CASSLVVGDTQYF.

The rearrangement joins TRBV2 to TRBJ1-5; 8 bases align to TRBD1. Germline CDR1 SNHLY, CDR2 FYNNEI. This CDR3 is 16 amino acids long. The V segment lost 4 bases and the J segment 7 bases; nucleotides outside the gene matches: 12. The CDR3 DNA reads TGTGCCAGCAGTGGGGTTGGAGGACAGGGAGGGCAGCCCCAGCATTTT. Translation: CASSGVGGQGGQPQHF.

This rearrangement joins TRBV6-1 to TRBJ1-1; D is uncertain. Trimming shortened V by 5 bases and J by 3 bases, and 10 bases separated the two germline ends. Germline CDR1 is MNHNS and CDR2 is SASEGT. The CDR3 consists of 13 residues. The CDR3 loop is CASSWGRDTEAFF. In DNA form, the CDR3 reads TGTGCCAGCAGTTGGGGTAGGGACACTGAAGCTTTCTTT.

This clone was seen ten or more times. The chain is built from TRBV6-1 and TRBJ2-7, with D perhaps matching TRBD1 (9 bases). CDR1 MNHNS and CDR2 SASEGT come from the germline V gene. V was pared by 8 bases and J by 4 bases, with 18 bases between. This CDR3 comprises 14 residues. The CDR3 here is CASRGGTGLYEQYF. The DNA for the CDR3 is TGTGCCAGCCGGGGGGGGACAGGGTTGTACGAGCAGTACTTC.

V and J are TRBV5-6 and TRBJ2-1; unclear D gene. Germline V lookup: CDR1 SGHDT, CDR2 YYEEEE. Trimming shortened V by 0 bases and J by 4 bases, and 8 bases separated the two germline ends. This CDR3 spans 14 amino acids. CDR3 in amino acids: CASSLVGSYNEQFF. CDR3 DNA: TGTGCCAGCAGCTTGGTAGGGTCGTACAATGAGCAGTTCTTC.

This chain connects TRBV5-4 to TRBJ2-3; 8 bases line up with TRBD2. CDR3 size: 14 residues. Germline loops: CDR1 SGHNT, CDR2 YYREEE (reference sequence). V lost 4 bases, J lost 6 bases, and 7 bases stayed unmatched. CDR3 amino acids: CASSRPGGWDTQYF. The CDR3 nucleotides are TGTGCCAGCAGCCGCCCGGGGGGGTGGGATACGCAGTATTTT.

Only a few counts were recorded for this clone. The V and J genes are TRBV6-5 and TRBJ1-1; tentatively, D is TRBD1 (5 bases). The V gene lost 5 bases and the J gene lost 1 base, with 11 bases spanning the gap. This CDR3 comprises 14 residues. Germline V gene sequence: CDR1 MNHEY, CDR2 SVGAGI. CDR3 sequence: CASSPAGRNTEAFF. In DNA form, the CDR3 reads TGTGCCAGCAGTCCCGCAGGGCGGAACACTGAAGCTTTCTTT.

The V and J genes are TRBV29-1 and TRBJ2-2; maybe TRBD2 (6 bases). The CDR3 runs 13 residues. The V end was cut by 5 bases, the J end by 5 bases, with 12 bases between. Germline-derived CDR1 and CDR2 are SQVTM and ANQGSEA. CDR3 nucleotide sequence: TGCAGCGTTCGCGGGGCCGTGACCGGGGAGCTGTTTTTT. Translation gives CSVRGAVTGELFF.

The CDR3 protein is CASSRTGYTEQFF. CDR3 bases: TGTGCCAGTAGTAGGACAGGATATACTGAGCAGTTCTTC. The chain employs TRBV19 and TRBJ2-1, with TRBD1 matching over 7 bases. CDR3 size: 13 residues. Germline CDR1 reads LNHDA; CDR2 reads SQIVND (reference sequence). Trimming took 4 bases from V and 9 from J; bases not matched to a gene: 6.

The chain couples TRBV28 to TRBJ1-3, with TRBD1 identical over 8 bases. The CDR3 spans 15 residues. V lost 6 bases to trimming and J lost 3 bases; unmatched junction nucleotides: 7. CDR1 is MDHEN and CDR2 is SYDVKM in the germline V gene. The CDR3: CASREDRAGGNTIYF. In nucleotides, the CDR3 is TGTGCCAGCAGAGAGGACAGGGCAGGTGGAAACACCATATATTTT.

This clone was counted many times. The chain combines TRBV29-1 with TRBJ2-7; 8 bases map to TRBD1. CDR3 length: 13 amino acids. From germline, CDR1 is SQVTM and CDR2 ANQGSEA. J gave up 3 bases and V 6 bases, and 7 bases lay outside the gene matches. The CDR3 bases are TGCAGCGTCGGGACAGGAGAGGGCTACGAGCAGTACTTC. It codes for CSVGTGEGYEQYF.

The J gene is TRBJ2-5, the V gene TRBV27; unclear D gene. The V gene's germline CDR1 is MNHEY and CDR2 SMNVEV (reference sequence). This CDR3 region has 15 residues. V lost 0 bases to trimming and J lost 1 base, with 9 bases between them. The CDR3: CASSLSWQIQETQYF. The CDR3 nucleotides read TGTGCCAGCAGTTTATCCTGGCAGATCCAAGAGACCCAGTACTTC.

The sample holds a few counts of this clone. The same CDR3 is also encoded by other DNA sequences in this sample. The chain carries TRBV20-1 and TRBJ1-2, with D tentatively TRBD1 (6 bases). There are 11 residues in the CDR3. Trimming shortened V by 5 bases and J by 7 bases, and 11 bases separated the two germline ends. In germline, CDR1 is DFQATT, CDR2 SNEGSKA (reference sequence). In DNA form, the CDR3 reads TGCAGTGCTGGAAGGGGGTCTGGCTACACCTTC. Translated: CSAGRGSGYTF.

The V and J genes are TRBV19 and TRBJ1-5; D ambiguous. Germline V gene sequence: CDR1 LNHDA, CDR2 SQIVND (reference sequence). This CDR3 contains 13 residues. V dropped 1 base and J dropped 5 bases, with 6 bases sitting between them. The CDR3 sequence is CASSIVGDQPQHF. The DNA for the CDR3 is TGTGCCAGTAGTATAGTCGGGGATCAGCCCCAGCATTTT.

The chain couples TRBV6-5 to TRBJ1-2; 9 bases match TRBD1. There are 16 residues in the CDR3. The germline gives CDR1 MNHEY, CDR2 SVGAGI. V gave up 0 bases and J gave up 6 bases; unmatched junction bases: 8. The CDR3 bases are TGTGCCAGCAGTTACTCGGGGACAGGGAAGGTGGATGGCTACACCTTC. This gives the protein CASSYSGTGKVDGYTF.

V is TRBV5-6 and J is TRBJ1-5, with D uncertain. Germline CDR1 SGHDT, CDR2 YYEEEE. V was cut by 5 bases and J by 3 bases, with 9 bases left in between. The CDR3 has 13 residues. The CDR3 spells CASRGRHNQPQHF. The CDR3, as DNA: TGTGCCAGCAGGGGCCGGCACAATCAGCCCCAGCATTTT.

The V and J genes are TRBV5-5 and TRBJ1-1; D not certain. V was clipped by 4 bases and J by 5 bases, with 18 bases between them. The germline V gene encodes CDR1 SGHKS and CDR2 YYEKEE (reference sequence). There are 15 residues in the CDR3. DNA for the CDR3: TGTGCCAGCAGCCCCGCGGAGGGCGTTGTGACTGAAGCTTTCTTT. Translation: CASSPAEGVVTEAFF. The full variable domain, completed using reference TRBV5-5 and TRBJ1-1, is DAGVTQSPTHLIKTRGQQVTLRCSPISGHKSVSWYQQVLGQGPQFIFQYYEKEERGRGNFPDRFSARQFPNYSSELNVNALLLGDSALYLCASSPAEGVVTEAFFGQGTRLTVV.

This clone was counted a few times. CDR3 coding DNA: TGTGCCAGCAGTTACTCGTCAGGCTATAATTCACCCCTCCACTTT. This translates into CASSYSSGYNSPLHF. The chain links TRBV6-5 to TRBJ1-6; D is ambiguous. CDR3 length: 15 amino acids. Trimming left V 0 bases short and J 3 bases short, with 6 bases between. Germline-derived CDR1 and CDR2 are MNHEY and SVGAGI.

The V and J genes are TRBV11-2 and TRBJ2-3; D is unclear. V gave up 1 base and J gave up 11 bases, with 7 bases separating them. The CDR3 totals 11 residues. CDR1 is SGHAT and CDR2 is FQNNGV in the germline V gene. CDR3 protein: CASSLGLGQYF. The DNA for the CDR3 is TGTGCCAGCAGCTTAGGGCTGGGGCAGTATTTT. The full variable domain, rest sourced from reference TRBV11-2 and TRBJ2-3, is EAGVAQSPRYKIIEKRQSVAFWCNPISGHATLYWYQQILGQGPKLLIQFQNNGVVDDSQLPKDRFSAERLKGVDSTLKIQPAKLEDSAVYLCASSLGLGQYFGPGTRLTVL.

This sequence joins TRBV6-5 and TRBJ1-2; possible D gene TRBD1, 5 bases. CDR1 and CDR2 (germline): MNHEY, SVGAGI. V was shortened by 6 bases and J by 5 bases, with 10 bases between the two germline ends. The CDR3 spans 12 residues. CDR3 sequence: CASREPGYGYTF. The CDR3 DNA is TGTGCCAGCAGGGAGCCAGGGTATGGCTACACCTTC.